The 15 T cell receptor beta chains listed next were all sequenced from one sample in a study of T cell repertoires in cytomegalovirus infection. TCRdb redid the calling of the reads with MiXCR, one entry per CDR3 protein. The sample has about half a million distinct CDR3 sequences; approximately 40% are singletons. What these receptors recognize is not known. The material sequenced was cultured PBMCs, taken from culture after CMV antigen stimulation. These receptors all come from a human donor in good health (CMV status not recorded). Some clones in this sample may be carry-over from other donors' samples.

The genes are TRBV19 and TRBJ2-7; either TRBD1 or TRBD2 may supply D (5 bases each). Germline CDR1 and CDR2: LNHDA and SQIVND (reference sequence). This CDR3 is built from 15 residues. Trimming left V 6 bases short and J 2 bases short, with 17 bases between. The CDR3 loop is CASRIGASHTYEQYF. The CDR3 DNA sequence: TGTGCCAGTAGAATCGGGGCCTCCCATACCTACGAGCAGTACTTC.

The chain uses TRBV7-6 and TRBJ2-2; D is unresolved. This CDR3 spans 16 amino acids. The V gene's germline CDR1 is SGHVS and CDR2 FNYEAQ. V lost 2 bases to trimming and J lost 5 bases, with 15 bases between them. The CDR3, as DNA: TGTGCCAGCAGCTTATTGTCTTTCGTGACGACCGGGGAGCTGTTTTTT. Amino acids: CASSLLSFVTTGELFF.

This clonotype has just a few counts. The chain uses TRBV7-2 and TRBJ2-5; 7 nucleotides agree with TRBD2. J lost 5 bases, V lost 2 bases, and 8 bases had no gene match. Germline V gene sequence: CDR1 SGHTA, CDR2 FQGNSA. The CDR3 is made up of 15 amino acids. CDR3 amino acids: CASSLKGSGVETQYF. CDR3 in DNA: TGTGCCAGCAGCTTAAAGGGAAGCGGGGTTGAGACCCAGTACTTC.

The CDR3 bases are TGTGCCAGCAGTCCAGGATTTATAACCCCTCAAGAGACCCAGTACTTC. This codes for CASSPGFITPQETQYF. This chain joins TRBV6-5 and TRBJ2-5, with D hard to call. Germline CDR1 and CDR2: MNHEY and SVGAGI. V was pared by 5 bases and J by 2 bases, with 18 bases between. This CDR3 region has 16 residues.

This clonotype was found a few times. The CDR3 bases are TGTGCCAGCAGCTTAGACTGGGGCGGCAGCGGAGGTAGCTCCTACGAGCAGTACTTC. As protein: CASSLDWGGSGGSSYEQYF. The chain links TRBV11-2 to TRBJ2-7; the D call may be TRBD1 or TRBD2 (5 bases each). This CDR3 is built from 19 residues. Trimming stripped 0 bases from V and 0 bases from J, with 21 bases between. Per germline, CDR1 SGHAT and CDR2 FQNNGV.

A few counts support this clonotype. The chain uses TRBV10-3 and TRBJ2-1; D remains ambiguous. V was trimmed by 6 bases and J by 6 bases, leaving 12 bases between them. CDR3 length: 13 residues. The germline gives CDR1 ENHRY, CDR2 SYGVKD. In DNA form, the CDR3 reads TGTGCCATCAGGAGACCGACCGTCAATGAGCAGTTCTTC. This sequence encodes CAIRRPTVNEQFF.

This clonotype was recorded a few times. The genes are TRBV19 and TRBJ2-2; 7 positions match TRBD1. Germline V CDR1 and CDR2: LNHDA, SQIVND (reference sequence). The CDR3 is made up of 16 amino acids. The V gene end was trimmed by 10 bases and the J gene end by 3 bases; junction bases not matched to a gene: 14. The CDR3 protein is CATNPRRQGDTGELFF. The DNA for the CDR3 is TGTGCCACGAACCCCCGCAGGCAGGGGGACACCGGGGAGCTGTTTTTT.

This clonotype was detected a few times. Mismatch with germline at one junction end may stem from a read error. The V gene is TRBV7-2, the J gene TRBJ2-7; 14 positions agree with TRBD2. The germline V gene encodes CDR1 SGHTA and CDR2 FQGNSA. The CDR3 loop spans 14 amino acids. CDR3 amino acids: CASSLAGLAGAVDF. DNA for the CDR3: TGTGCCAGCAGCTTAGCGGGACTAGCGGGGGCTGTGGACTTC.

This clonotype has only one observation. V and J are TRBV5-6 and TRBJ2-1; D gene uncertain. The CDR3 runs to 12 residues. Germline-derived CDR1 and CDR2 are SGHDT and YYEEEE. V shed 1 base and J shed 9 bases, with 8 bases lying between them. CDR3 amino acids: CASSLRPGEQFF. In nucleotides, the CDR3 is TGTGCCAGCAGCTTGCGACCGGGTGAGCAGTTCTTC. Based on the CDR3 plus reference TRBV5-6 and TRBJ2-1, the full variable domain is DAGVTQSPTHLIKTRGQQVTLRCSPKSGHDTVSWYQQALGQGPQFIFQYYEEEERQRGNFPDRFSGHQFPNYSSELNVNALLLGDSALYLCASSLRPGEQFFGPGTRLTVL.

This sequence joins TRBV10-3 and TRBJ1-2; D is unresolved. V was cut by 2 bases and J by 6 bases, with 10 bases left in between. The CDR3 has 13 amino acids. Germline V gene lookup returns CDR1 ENHRY and CDR2 SYGVKD. CDR3 protein: CAISEERGNGYTF. CDR3 coding DNA: TGTGCCATCAGTGAGGAACGCGGGAATGGCTACACCTTC.

This clonotype was counted at least ten times. The V gene is TRBV7-2, the J gene TRBJ2-3; D not certain. The length of the CDR3 is 14 residues. Trimming removed 1 base at V and 6 bases at J, with 11 bases between. Germline V gene sequence: CDR1 SGHTA, CDR2 FQGNSA. The CDR3 reads CASSLVGFADTQYF. The CDR3 DNA reads as TGTGCCAGCAGCTTAGTAGGTTTTGCCGATACGCAGTATTTT. The full variable domain, its missing parts supplied by reference TRBV7-2 and TRBJ2-3, is GAGVSQSPSNKVTEKGKDVELRCDPISGHTALYWYRQSLGQGLEFLIYFQGNSAPDKSGLPSDRFSAERTGGSVSTLTIQRTQQEDSAVYLCASSLVGFADTQYFGPGTRLTVL.

The gene calls are TRBV7-8 and TRBJ2-1; D remains unclear. The ends were cut back, 7 bases at V and 8 bases at J, with 12 bases in the middle. The length of the CDR3 is 12 residues. Germline CDR1 is SGHVS and CDR2 is FQNEAQ. The CDR3 nucleotides are TGTGCCAGCACCGCCTGGACGGATGAGCAGTTCTTC. This gives the protein CASTAWTDEQFF. Filled out from reference TRBV7-8 and TRBJ2-1, the complete variable domain reads GAGVSQSPRYKVAKRGQDVALRCDPISGHVSLFWYQQALGQGPEFLTYFQNEAQLDKSGLPSDRFFAERPEGSVSTLKIQRTQQEDSAVYLCASTAWTDEQFFGPGTRLTVL.

Only a few counts were recorded for this clonotype. The CDR3 coding sequence is TGTGCCAGCAGCTTACCGGACAGGGTCTATGGCTACACCTTC. This codes for CASSLPDRVYGYTF. V usage is TRBV7-2 and J usage is TRBJ1-2; TRBD1 matches at 8 bases. CDR3 length: 14 amino acids. Trimming at V came to 2 bases and at J to 4 bases, leaving 3 bases not matched to a gene. Germline V lookup: CDR1 SGHTA, CDR2 FQGNSA.

The chain has TRBV24-1 and TRBJ2-1; perhaps TRBD2 as D (5 bases). The CDR3 runs to 14 residues. Germline V gene sequence: CDR1 KGHDR, CDR2 SFDVKD. Trimming took 11 bases from V and 2 from J, leaving 15 bases between them. CDR3 loop: CAIQTRKTYNEQFF. CDR3 DNA sequence: TGTGCCATTCAAACTAGAAAGACCTACAATGAGCAGTTCTTC.

In this sample, this clonotype turned up a few times. V usage is TRBV7-2 and J usage is TRBJ2-3; a weak D match, TRBD2 (5 bases). V was trimmed by 1 base and J by 5 bases, leaving 16 bases between them. The CDR3 sequence is 16 residues long. The V gene's germline CDR1 is SGHTA and CDR2 FQGNSA. The chain's CDR3 is CASSLGAGEIVDTQYF. The CDR3 DNA sequence: TGTGCCAGCAGCTTAGGGGCCGGGGAAATCGTAGATACGCAGTATTTT. Using reference TRBV7-2 and TRBJ2-3 for the parts outside the CDR3, the full variable domain is GAGVSQSPSNKVTEKGKDVELRCDPISGHTALYWYRQSLGQGLEFLIYFQGNSAPDKSGLPSDRFSAERTGGSVSTLTIQRTQQEDSAVYLCASSLGAGEIVDTQYFGPGTRLTVL.